A single sample gave rise to the 17 T cell receptor beta chains below, sequenced in a study of early T cells in non-severe SARS-CoV-2 infection (dated by TCRdb to the early 2020s). Libraries were made using 5' RACE. Instrument on record: NextSeq 500. The public reads were run again by TCRdb, first through fastp at Q25 and then through MiXCR, and only productive beta chains were kept. Every CDR3 protein is listed once, alongside the most common genes and DNA of its rows. Present in this sample are around 49,000 distinct CDR3 sequences, over 3.5% of which were seen just once. The top ten constitute roughly 6% of the sample. Sequencing was performed on whole blood. These receptors all come from an adult who was a healthcare worker with PCR-confirmed SARS-CoV-2 infection or an uninfected control (not recorded which).

This clonotype was observed at least ten times. The chain couples TRBV5-6 to TRBJ1-1; TRBD1 is a possible D gene (6 bases). Germline V gene lookup returns CDR1 SGHDT and CDR2 YYEEEE. Trimming took off 4 bases at V and 10 bases at J, with 17 bases between the two ends. The CDR3 is 13 amino acids. CDR3 bases: TGTGCCAGCAGCCGATCAGGGGTATCTGGAGCTTTCTTT. It yields the protein CASSRSGVSGAFF. Supplemented by reference TRBV5-6 and TRBJ1-1, the full variable domain reads DAGVTQSPTHLIKTRGQQVTLRCSPKSGHDTVSWYQQALGQGPQFIFQYYEEEERQRGNFPDRFSGHQFPNYSSELNVNALLLGDSALYLCASSRSGVSGAFFGQGTRLTVV.

This clonotype was detected only a few times. The chain has TRBV11-2 and TRBJ2-2; 10 bases are shared with TRBD1. CDR3 length equals 15 residues. Germline CDR1 SGHAT, CDR2 FQNNGV. V gave up 7 bases and J gave up 7 bases; unmatched junction bases: 9. CDR3 bases: TGTGCCAGCAACGCATTGACAGGGGGCATCGGGGAGCTGTTTTTT. It translates to CASNALTGGIGELFF.

At least ten counts were recorded for this clonotype. The rearrangement joins TRBV11-2 to TRBJ1-2, with 10 bases that match TRBD1. Germline CDR1 SGHAT, CDR2 FQNNGV. V gave up 5 bases and J gave up 8 bases; unmatched junction bases: 8. The CDR3 sequence is 14 residues long. This CDR3 reads CASSLTGTGVGYTF. CDR3 bases: TGTGCCAGCAGCCTAACCGGGACAGGGGTCGGCTACACCTTC.

This clonotype appeared many times. The V gene is TRBV19, the J gene TRBJ2-1, with 11 nucleotides matching TRBD2. This CDR3 spans 15 amino acids. Germline trimming cut 7 bases from V and 0 bases from J; bases unmatched to any gene: 2. Germline V gene data show CDR1 as LNHDA and CDR2 as SQIVND (reference sequence). The DNA of the CDR3 is TGTGCCAGTAAAACTAGCGGGAGCTCCTACAATGAGCAGTTCTTC. Protein sequence: CASKTSGSSYNEQFF.

This clonotype has a handful of counts. The chain combines TRBV6-5 with TRBJ2-7; tentative D call: TRBD2 (6 bases). CDR1 is MNHEY and CDR2 is SVGAGI in the germline V gene. The CDR3 spans 16 residues. V was pared by 5 bases and J by 0 bases, with 17 bases between. The CDR3 protein is CASSRQHGGASYEQYF. For the CDR3, the DNA is TGTGCCAGCAGTCGTCAACACGGGGGAGCCTCCTACGAGCAGTACTTC.

This clonotype occurred many times. V is TRBV20-1 and J is TRBJ1-2; TRBD1 is a possible D gene (6 bases). Germline V gives CDR1 DFQATT, CDR2 SNEGSKA (reference sequence). V was cut by 7 bases and J by 2 bases, with 11 bases left in between. This CDR3 comprises 12 residues. CDR3 loop: CSVATGNYGYTF. DNA of the CDR3: TGCAGTGTCGCTACAGGGAACTATGGCTACACCTTC.

This clonotype was observed a handful of times. The V and J genes are TRBV6-1 and TRBJ1-6, with 9 nucleotides matching TRBD1. CDR1 MNHNS and CDR2 SASEGT come from the germline V gene. The CDR3 length is 16 residues. With V trimmed by 4 bases and J by 3 bases, 4 bases remained unmatched. CDR3 DNA: TGTGCCAGCAGTGGGAGACAGGGGGACTATAATTCACCCCTCCACTTT. Residues: CASSGRQGDYNSPLHF.

This clonotype was picked up many times. The chain is built from TRBV7-3 and TRBJ2-1; no definite D call. V lost 4 bases and J 5 bases, leaving 9 bases between the germline ends. The germline V gene encodes CDR1 SGHTA and CDR2 FQGTGA. This CDR3 contains 13 residues. The CDR3 region has the DNA TGTGCCAGCAGCTCGGCCCCGCACAATGAGCAGTTCTTC. It specifies CASSSAPHNEQFF.

This clonotype was observed at least ten times. V and J are TRBV6-5 and TRBJ2-2, with D possibly matching TRBD2 (5 bases). Germline V gene data show CDR1 as MNHEY and CDR2 as SVGAGI. Trimming cost V 9 bases and J 6 bases, with 8 bases left between them. The CDR3 is 11 residues long. DNA for the CDR3: TGTGCCAGTCAGCGGTCCGGGGAGCTGTTTTTT. This codes for CASQRSGELFF.

This clonotype was found a few times. The chain couples TRBV18 to TRBJ1-6, with 7 bases that match TRBD1. Per the germline V gene, CDR1 is KGHSH and CDR2 is LQKENI. This CDR3 is built from 16 residues. The V gene end was trimmed by 4 bases and the J gene end by 0 bases; junction bases not matched to a gene: 3. CDR3 nucleotide sequence: TGTGCCAGCTCACGACAGGGATCCTCCTATAATTCACCCCTCCACTTT. Translating gives CASSRQGSSYNSPLHF. The full variable domain, with the rest looked up from reference TRBV18 and TRBJ1-6, is NAGVMQNPRHLVRRRGQEARLRCSPMKGHSHVYWYRQLPEEGLKFMVYLQKENIIDESGMPKERFSAEFPKEGPSILRIQQVVRGDSAAYFCASSRQGSSYNSPLHFGNGTRLTVT.

This clonotype has ten or more counts. This chain connects TRBV7-2 to TRBJ1-5, with D unresolved. Germline CDR1 SGHTA, CDR2 FQGNSA. V was trimmed by 5 bases and J by 3 bases, leaving 8 bases between them. CDR3 size: 13 residues. The CDR3 region is CASSRRVNQPQHF. The CDR3, as DNA: TGTGCCAGCAGCAGGAGGGTCAATCAGCCCCAGCATTTT.

In its sample, this clonotype was seen many times. The chain carries TRBV12-3 or TRBV12-4 and TRBJ1-1; no clear D. V lost 11 bases, J lost 3 bases, and 13 bases lay in between. The CDR3 runs 12 residues. CDR3 coding DNA: TGTGCCGCCCGCGCAGGAGACACTGAAGCTTTCTTT. Encoded protein: CAARAGDTEAFF.

This clonotype was seen more than once but under ten times. V usage is TRBV18 and J usage is TRBJ1-4, with unresolved D. Germline V CDR1 and CDR2: KGHSH, LQKENI. This CDR3 is built from 14 residues. The V gene lost 2 bases and the J gene lost 4 bases, with 8 bases spanning the gap. Here the CDR3 DNA reads TGTGCCAGCTCACCAGCTGGGATTAATGAAAAACTGTTTTTT. Residues: CASSPAGINEKLFF.

This clonotype was found many times. The rearrangement joins TRBV12-3 or TRBV12-4 to TRBJ2-7, with D tentatively TRBD1 or TRBD2 (5 bases each). This CDR3 spans 13 amino acids. V lost 3 bases and J 7 bases, leaving 13 bases between the germline ends. In DNA, the CDR3 is TGTGCCAGCAGTTTCACCGGGGCGGAGGAGCAGTACTTC. This sequence encodes CASSFTGAEEQYF.

This clonotype was observed at least ten times. The V call is TRBV3-1, the J call TRBJ1-2; no firm D call. Germline V CDR1 and CDR2: LGHDT, YNNKEL (reference sequence). V was trimmed by 5 bases and J by 4 bases, leaving 11 bases between them. CDR3 size: 13 residues. CDR3 nucleotides: TGTGCCAGCAGCGACGGGCAGCTCTATGGCTACACCTTC. Its protein is CASSDGQLYGYTF.

This clonotype has a count of ten or more. The chain carries TRBV5-5 and TRBJ2-5; 7 bases fit TRBD2. V was pared by 4 bases and J by 2 bases, with 5 bases of the junction left unmatched. Germline CDR1 and CDR2: SGHKS and YYEKEE (reference sequence). CDR3 length: 14 residues. The CDR3 DNA follows: TGTGCCAGCAGCCTCCCGGGGGGACAAGAGACCCAGTACTTC. Translation: CASSLPGGQETQYF.

In this sample, this clonotype turned up a few times. The rearrangement joins TRBV12-3 or TRBV12-4 to TRBJ2-7, with TRBD1 as a possible D gene (6 bases). The V and J ends lost 2 bases and 2 bases respectively, with 10 bases between them. The CDR3 covers 14 residues. The CDR3 nucleotides read TGTGCCAGCAGTTTAAGCAGGGGCCCCTACGAGCAGTACTTC. This translates into CASSLSRGPYEQYF.